What follows are 20 T cell receptor beta chains derived from one specimen sequenced in a study of cytomegalovirus exposure and HLA in healthy donors. PCR primers comprised 60 Vbeta and 13 Jbeta primers. Only in-frame clones appear in the TCRdb table, and some are missing; sequencing was by immunoSEQ multiplex PCR. The sample yields about 160,000 clones, over 75% seen once. The material sequenced was PBMCs. The source of these receptors is a woman in her late teens or twenties in good health and CMV-seronegative.

In this sample, this clone turned up once. The chain combines TRBV10-2 with TRBJ1-2, with 8 bases matching TRBD1. Trimming took 6 bases from V and 8 from J; bases not matched to a gene: 8. Germline CDR1 WSHSY, CDR2 SAAADI. The CDR3 is made up of 13 amino acids. CDR3 in amino acids: CASSTRGREGYTF. For the CDR3, the DNA is TGCGCCAGCAGCACCAGGGGGCGGGAAGGCTACACCTTC.

The chain uses TRBV5-4 and TRBJ2-3, with 16 bases identical to TRBD2. Looked up from germline, CDR1 is SGHNT and CDR2 is YYREEE (reference sequence). Germline trimming cut 3 bases from V and 2 bases from J; bases unmatched to any gene: 9. This CDR3 is built from 19 residues. CDR3 residues: CASSSPTGTSGGATDTQYF. The CDR3 bases are TGTGCCAGCAGCTCCCCCACCGGGACTAGCGGGGGGGCCACAGATACGCAGTATTTT.

This sequence joins TRBV13 and TRBJ2-1; D ambiguous. Germline assignment: CDR1 PRHDT and CDR2 FYEKMQ (reference sequence). V was pared by 2 bases and J by 8 bases, with 13 bases between. The CDR3 length is 14 residues. CDR3 region: CASSLLAPADEQFF. The CDR3 DNA follows: TGTGCCAGCAGCTTACTGGCGCCGGCGGATGAGCAGTTCTTC. Full variable domain (remainder filled in from reference TRBV13 and TRBJ2-1): AAGVIQSPRHLIKEKRETATLKCYPIPRHDTVYWYQQGPGQDPQFLISFYEKMQSDKGSIPDRFSAQQFSDYHSELNMSSLELGDSALYFCASSLLAPADEQFFGPGTRLTVL.

The chain combines TRBV2 with TRBJ2-2; 9 nucleotides agree with TRBD1. V dropped 5 bases and J dropped 7; count of bases not matched to a gene: 8. This CDR3 has 15 amino acids. CDR1 is SNHLY and CDR2 is FYNNEI in the germline V gene. As DNA, the CDR3 is TGTGCCAGCAGTTACCGGGACAGGGTGGTCGGGGAGCTGTTTTTT. Translated: CASSYRDRVVGELFF.

This clone was detected a few times. The rearrangement uses TRBV30 and TRBJ2-7; 8 positions match TRBD2. V was clipped by 3 bases and J by 4 bases; unmatched bases: 8. This CDR3 has 14 amino acids. Germline CDR1 is GTSNPN and CDR2 is SVGIG (reference sequence). The CDR3 bases are TGTGCCTGGAGGGCTTACGGGAGGGCTTACGAGCAGTACTTC. Translated: CAWRAYGRAYEQYF.

This clone was observed a single time. The chain employs TRBV5-4 and TRBJ2-1, with 7 bases identical to TRBD2. The CDR3 is 15 amino acids. Losses at the gene ends were 5 bases for V and 0 bases for J; bases not matched to a gene: 5. Germline-derived CDR1 and CDR2 are SGHNT and YYREEE (reference sequence). In DNA form, the CDR3 reads TGTGCCAGCAGTAGGCGGGGGAGCTCCTACAATGAGCAGTTCTTC. It translates to CASSRRGSSYNEQFF.

This chain connects TRBV9 to TRBJ2-6, with D possibly TRBD2 on 5 matching bases. Trimming pared 0 bases from V and 1 base from J, leaving 14 bases between. Per germline, CDR1 SGDLS and CDR2 YYNGEE. The CDR3 is made up of 18 amino acids. The CDR3 DNA follows: TGTGCCAGCAGCGTAGGTAGAGGGTCCATATCTGGGGCCAACGTCCTGACTTTC. It is translated as CASSVGRGSISGANVLTF. The complete variable domain, with remaining parts taken from reference TRBV9 and TRBJ2-6, reads DSGVTQTPKHLITATGQRVTLRCSPRSGDLSVYWYQQSLDQGLQFLIQYYNGEERAKGNILERFSAQQFPDLHSELNLSSLELGDSALYFCASSVGRGSISGANVLTFGAGSRLTVL.

The chain is built from TRBV28 and TRBJ1-3, with TRBD1 identical over 7 bases. Germline assignment: CDR1 MDHEN and CDR2 SYDVKM. The CDR3 is 16 amino acids. J gave up 0 bases and V 2 bases, and 4 bases lay outside the gene matches. CDR3 in amino acids: CASSLRQGYSGNTIYF. The DNA for the CDR3 is TGTGCCAGCAGTTTAAGACAGGGATACTCTGGAAACACCATATATTTT.

The chain couples TRBV9 to TRBJ2-1; 13 nucleotides match TRBD2. Trimming at V came to 7 bases and at J to 9 bases, leaving 10 bases not matched to a gene. CDR3 size: 15 residues. Germline lookup yields CDR1 SGDLS and CDR2 YYNGEE. This CDR3 reads CASASTSGRFAEQFF. DNA for the CDR3: TGTGCCAGCGCCTCGACTAGCGGGAGGTTCGCTGAGCAGTTCTTC.

V is TRBV7-6 and J is TRBJ1-6, with D possibly matching TRBD1 (6 bases). The V end lost 3 bases, the J end lost 6 bases, and 12 bases lay between the germline ends. Germline V lookup: CDR1 SGHVS, CDR2 FNYEAQ. This CDR3 has 15 residues. The CDR3 region is CASSLLGGPNSPLHF. CDR3 coding DNA: TGTGCCAGCAGCTTGTTGGGGGGGCCTAATTCACCCCTCCACTTT. The full variable domain, its missing parts supplied by reference TRBV7-6 and TRBJ1-6, is GAGVSQSPRYKVTKRGQDVALRCDPISGHVSLYWYRQALGQGPEFLTYFNYEAQQDKSGLPNDRFSAERPEGSISTLTIQRTEQRDSAMYRCASSLLGGPNSPLHFGNGTRLTVT.

J is TRBJ2-5 and V is TRBV5-1, with 11 positions matching TRBD2. The CDR3 loop spans 17 amino acids. Unmatched junction bases numbered 5, after V lost 0 bases and J lost 1 base. Germline CDR1 and CDR2: SGHRS and YFSETQ. This chain's CDR3 is CASSLVLGTSGQETQYF. The CDR3, as DNA: TGCGCCAGCAGCTTGGTGTTGGGGACTAGCGGCCAAGAGACCCAGTACTTC.

J is TRBJ2-2 and V is TRBV9; D perhaps matches TRBD1 (5 bases). Germline CDR1 SGDLS, CDR2 YYNGEE. CDR3 size: 17 residues. Deletions cut 1 base from V and 0 bases from J, with 13 bases between. The CDR3 spells CASSVTTVIANTGELFF. The CDR3 DNA is TGTGCCAGCAGCGTAACGACAGTTATCGCGAACACCGGGGAGCTGTTTTTT.

This clone was detected once. The V and J genes are TRBV6-1 and TRBJ2-1; possibly TRBD2 for D (5 bases). Per germline, CDR1 MNHNS and CDR2 SASEGT. Trimming removed 1 base from V and 9 bases from J, with 13 bases in between. This CDR3 contains 14 residues. The CDR3 region is CASSEVTSGSEQFF. In DNA, the CDR3 is TGTGCCAGCAGTGAAGTAACTAGTGGTAGTGAGCAGTTCTTC.

In DNA form, the CDR3 reads TGTGCCAGCAGCTTAAATCTGGGGCCAGATACGCAGTATTTT. Translation: CASSLNLGPDTQYF. The rearrangement uses TRBV13 and TRBJ2-3; tentative D call: TRBD1 (5 bases). The V end lost 2 bases, the J end lost 4 bases, and 10 bases lay between the germline ends. Germline V gene lookup returns CDR1 PRHDT and CDR2 FYEKMQ (reference sequence). The CDR3 totals 14 residues.

This chain connects TRBV10-1 to TRBJ1-5, with D possibly TRBD1 on 5 matching bases. The CDR3 length is 16 residues. Germline V CDR1 and CDR2: WNHNN, SYGVQD (reference sequence). V lost 3 bases, J lost 3 bases, and 15 bases lay in between. The CDR3 region is CASSDGGVPDNQPQHF. In nucleotides, the CDR3 is TGCGCCAGCAGTGATGGAGGGGTTCCTGACAATCAGCCCCAGCATTTT.

The rearrangement uses TRBV28 and TRBJ2-3; 7 bases map to TRBD2. V was clipped by 6 bases and J by 2 bases; unmatched bases: 5. The CDR3 covers 14 residues. The germline V gene has CDR1 MDHEN and CDR2 SYDVKM. CDR3 sequence (DNA): TGTGCCAGCAGCCTAGCGGTCTTCACAGATACGCAGTATTTT. Amino acid sequence: CASSLAVFTDTQYF.

The chain couples TRBV2 to TRBJ1-4; D gene ambiguous. The germline gives CDR1 SNHLY, CDR2 FYNNEI. V dropped 6 bases and J dropped 4 bases, with 12 bases sitting between them. This CDR3 is built from 14 residues. This chain's CDR3 is CASRAGNGNEKLFF. CDR3 in DNA: TGTGCCAGCAGGGCGGGGAATGGTAATGAAAAACTGTTTTTT.

The chain carries TRBV5-1 and TRBJ2-1; 14 nucleotides align to TRBD2. The CDR3 length is 17 residues. J lost 4 bases, V lost 0 bases, and 3 bases had no gene match. Germline CDR1 is SGHRS and CDR2 is YFSETQ. The CDR3 sequence is CASSLVGLAGGYNEQFF. The CDR3 DNA follows: TGCGCCAGCAGCTTGGTCGGACTAGCGGGAGGTTACAATGAGCAGTTCTTC.

The rearrangement joins TRBV7-2 to TRBJ2-3, with 8 bases fitting TRBD2. The CDR3 contains 15 residues. V was pared by 3 bases and J by 6 bases, with 8 bases of the junction left unmatched. Germline V gene data show CDR1 as SGHTA and CDR2 as FQGNSA. The CDR3 loop reads CASSFDGREADTQYF. CDR3 DNA sequence: TGTGCCAGCAGCTTCGACGGGAGGGAGGCGGATACGCAGTATTTT. The whole variable domain, remainder taken from reference TRBV7-2 and TRBJ2-3, is GAGVSQSPSNKVTEKGKDVELRCDPISGHTALYWYRQSLGQGLEFLIYFQGNSAPDKSGLPSDRFSAERTGGSVSTLTIQRTQQEDSAVYLCASSFDGREADTQYFGPGTRLTVL.

J is TRBJ2-5 and V is TRBV19, with TRBD2 as a possible D gene (5 bases). The length of the CDR3 is 13 residues. Trimming took off 3 bases at V and 2 bases at J, with 7 bases between the two ends. CDR1 LNHDA and CDR2 SQIVND come from the germline V gene (reference sequence). The CDR3 DNA reads TGTGCCAGTAGTATTTCGGGGCAAGAGACCCAGTACTTC. This translates into CASSISGQETQYF.